This TCR beta chain was retrieved from a study of T cell clones after liver transplantation. The wider study: HCV positivity affected three of eight recipients; the rest lacked autoimmune or viral indications. Blood was drawn pre-transplant, before withdrawal, and after full or failed withdrawal.

The repertoire was sequenced with immunoSEQ multiplex PCR; TCRdb's copy has only in-frame clones and lacks some. The profile shows tens of thousands of clones, approximately 70% of them singletons. General observations from the study: Post-transplant time points were not standardized, so conclusions are preliminary.

Remarks on this clone: The antigen remains unidentified.

Germline CDR1 is LNHDA and CDR2 is SQIVND (reference sequence). The CDR3 loop spans 18 amino acids. V lost 1 base to trimming and J lost 0 bases; unmatched junction nucleotides: 8. CD3+CD4+ and CD3+CD8+ cells were FACS-sorted from thawed unstimulated PBMCs. The gene calls are TRBV19 and TRBJ2-2; 7 bases map to TRBD1. This TCR derives from a human patient who received a liver transplant. These T cells may partly come from the graft donor. The specimen comprised CD4+ T cells from blood, sampled at the approximately 16-month timepoint. The CDR3 bases are TGTGCCAGTAGTATAGTTGGTCCGGGACAGACGAACACCGGGGAGCTGTTTTTT. Its translation is CASSIVGPGQTNTGELFF. The full variable domain, in which reference TRBV19 and TRBJ2-2 provide the parts outside the CDR3, is DGGITQSPKYLFRKEGQNVTLSCEQNLNHDAMYWYRQDPGQGLRLIYYSQIVNDFQKGDIAEGYSVSREKKESFPLTVTSAQKNPTAFYLCASSIVGPGQTNTGELFFGEGSRLTVL.